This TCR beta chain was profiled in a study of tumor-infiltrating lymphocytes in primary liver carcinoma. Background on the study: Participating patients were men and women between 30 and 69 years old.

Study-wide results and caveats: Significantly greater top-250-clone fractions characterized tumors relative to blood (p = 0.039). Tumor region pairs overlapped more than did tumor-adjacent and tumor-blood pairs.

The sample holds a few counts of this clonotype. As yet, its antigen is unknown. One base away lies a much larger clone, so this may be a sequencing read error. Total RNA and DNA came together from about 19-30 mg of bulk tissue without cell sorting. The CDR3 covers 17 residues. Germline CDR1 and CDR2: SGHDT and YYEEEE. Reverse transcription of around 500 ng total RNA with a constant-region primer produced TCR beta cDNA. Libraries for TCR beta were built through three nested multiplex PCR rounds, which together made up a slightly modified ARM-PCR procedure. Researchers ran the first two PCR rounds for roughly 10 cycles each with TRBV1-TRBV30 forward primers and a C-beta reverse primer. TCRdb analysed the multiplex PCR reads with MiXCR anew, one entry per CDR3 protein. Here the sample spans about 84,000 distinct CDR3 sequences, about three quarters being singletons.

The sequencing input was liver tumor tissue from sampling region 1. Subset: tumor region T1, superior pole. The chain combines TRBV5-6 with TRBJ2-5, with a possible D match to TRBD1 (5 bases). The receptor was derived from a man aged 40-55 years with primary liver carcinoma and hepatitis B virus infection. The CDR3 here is CVSSLVLQGGPRETQYF. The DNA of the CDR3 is TGTGTCAGCAGCTTGGTGCTCCAGGGTGGGCCTCGAGAGACCCAGTACTTC.